This passage covers 20 T cell receptor beta chains from one sample sequenced in a study of T cell clonality in common variable immunodeficiency (dated by TCRdb to between 2015 and 2016). These TCRs' antigens remain unknown. The library was prepared using the immunoSEQ multiplex PCR assay. TCRdb obtained this table from immuneACCESS and retained in-frame rearrangements with V and J assigned. These tables miss some clones; where compared with another copy, unresolved V genes account for less than half of the shortfall, and the remainder is unexplained. This sample was tabulated with fewer than 30,000 clones, among which there are no singletons. The ten top clones hold just under 30% of the sample. The study at large found these results: Fewer deletions and N-nucleotide insertions were reportedly observed in CVID TCRbeta sequences, and highly modified clones with 13 or more V deletions were reportedly absent from CVID TCRbeta sequences.

The sample was peripheral blood mononuclear cells. These receptors originate from a human donor with common variable immunodeficiency.

This clone was counted at least ten times. The read halts 3 residues ahead of the CDR3 end, with the missing end drawn from the germline J gene. The chain combines TRBV28 with TRBJ2-3, with D possibly matching TRBD2 (6 bases). Germline lookup yields CDR1 MDHEN and CDR2 SYDVKM. CDR3 length: 15 residues. Trimming cost V 4 bases and J 1 base, with 12 bases left between them. The CDR3 sequence: CASSSRLVGTDTQYF. The CDR3 DNA, read in part, is TGTGCCAGCAGTTCGCGACTAGTTGGCACAGATACG.

This clone was seen at least ten times. The read ends 3 residues before the CDR3 terminus; that terminus is restored from the germline J gene. The rearrangement joins TRBV6-2 or TRBV6-3 to TRBJ2-1; possibly TRBD2 for D (5 bases). This CDR3 comprises 17 residues. CDR1 is MNHEY and CDR2 is SVGEGT in the germline V gene. V lost 0 bases, J lost 3 bases, and 15 bases lay in between. CDR3 DNA (partial): TGTGCCAGCAGTTACTCCCCCCCTCGCGGACTCTACAATGAG. The encoded protein is CASSYSPPRGLYNE. The CDR3, in full, reads CASSYSPPRGLYNEQFF.

Concerning this clone itself: Read coverage stops 3 residues before the CDR3 terminus; the germline J gene supplies the remainder. This chain uses TRBV6-2 or TRBV6-3 with TRBJ1-1; TRBD1 is a possible D gene (6 bases). The CDR3 sequence is 13 residues long. From germline, CDR1 is MNHEY and CDR2 SVGEGT. The V gene lost 9 bases and the J gene lost 7 bases, with 18 bases spanning the gap. The chain's CDR3 is CASHLGGGNEAFF. The sequenced part of the CDR3 DNA is TGTGCCAGTCACCTAGGGGGTGGAAATGAA.

A few counts support this clone. The CDR3 end is not reached by the read, which stops 3 residues before it; the germline J gene fills it in. The V and J genes are TRBV19 and TRBJ2-5, with 9 bases fitting TRBD1. Germline lookup yields CDR1 LNHDA and CDR2 SQIVND (reference sequence). This CDR3 has 14 residues. V lost 10 bases, J lost 2 bases, and 8 bases stayed unmatched. The DNA read from the CDR3 is TGTGCCACTTCGGGACAGGGCTTACAAGAGACC. Translating it yields CATSGQGLQET. Given in full, the CDR3 is CATSGQGLQETQYF.

A few counts support this clone. The CDR3 extends 3 residues past the end of the read, so its final part is completed from the germline J gene. V gene TRBV6-2 or TRBV6-3 combines with J gene TRBJ2-1; 11 bases are a match to TRBD2. The CDR3 runs 15 residues. With V trimmed by 0 bases and J by 8 bases, 3 bases remained unmatched. CDR1 and CDR2 from the germline V gene are MNHEY and SVGEGT. CDR3 sequence: CASSYSSGGGHEQFF. Partial CDR3 DNA: TGTGCCAGCAGTTACTCTAGCGGGGGGGGCCATGAG.

This clone was seen at least ten times. The CDR3 end falls 3 residues outside the read, so it is completed with the germline J gene. This chain connects TRBV6-2 or TRBV6-3 to TRBJ1-1; no firm D call. The CDR3 sequence is 13 residues long. Germline assignment: CDR1 MNHEY and CDR2 SVGEGT. V lost 7 bases and J 1 base, leaving 10 bases between the germline ends. CDR3 bases read: TGTGCCAGCACTGTCTCCAGGAACACTGAA. It codes for CASTVSRNTE. The CDR3 as a whole reads CASTVSRNTEAFF.

As concerns this clone: The read ends 3 residues shy of where the CDR3 ends; the end is completed using the germline J gene. V and J are TRBV7-6 and TRBJ2-3; 7 bases are a match to TRBD2. There are 14 residues in the CDR3. Germline assignment: CDR1 SGHVS and CDR2 FNYEAQ. Unmatched junction bases numbered 6, after V lost 5 bases and J lost 4 bases. CDR3 bases read: TGTGCCAGCAGCCTCCGGGGGAGGGCAGATACG. It is translated as CASSLRGRADT. The whole CDR3 sequence is CASSLRGRADTQYF.

The DNA read from the CDR3 is TGTGCCAGCACTACGACCCACAGGGGAGAAAATGAG. It encodes CASTTTHRGENE. Given in full, the CDR3 is CASTTTHRGENEQFF. The rearrangement joins TRBV6-2 or TRBV6-3 to TRBJ2-1; 7 bases map to TRBD1. The read finishes 3 residues shy of the CDR3 end, and the germline J gene is used to complete it. V shed 7 bases and J 7 bases; nucleotides not matched to a gene: 13. This CDR3 has 15 amino acids. Germline values: CDR1 MNHEY, CDR2 SVGEGT.

Of note for this clone: With the read ending 3 residues before the CDR3 end, the germline J gene is used to fill in that end. The gene calls are TRBV18 and TRBJ2-6, with TRBD1 matching over 9 bases. This CDR3 has 17 residues. With V trimmed by 2 bases and J by 9 bases, 11 bases remained unmatched. The germline V gene encodes CDR1 KGHSH and CDR2 LQKENI. The covered CDR3 bases are TGTGCCAGCTCACCAGCTGGGACAGGGTCCTCTAGCAACGTC. Protein: CASSPAGTGSSSNV. The complete CDR3 protein is CASSPAGTGSSSNVLTF.

In its sample, this clone was seen a few times. The read is 3 residues too short to cover the CDR3 end, so that end is filled in from the germline J gene. V gene TRBV23-1 combines with J gene TRBJ2-1, with 7 bases aligning to TRBD1. TRBV23-1 is assigned to the ORF class and has an uncertain function. J gave up 8 bases and V 5 bases, and 15 bases lay outside the gene matches. CDR3 length: 16 amino acids. CDR3 region: CASSYHRDSEGDEQFF. The sequenced CDR3 bases are TGCGCCAGCAGTTACCACCGGGACAGCGAAGGCGATGAG.

Concerning this clone: The read ends 3 residues before the CDR3 terminus; that terminus is restored from the germline J gene. V gene TRBV19 combines with J gene TRBJ1-1, with 9 bases lining up with TRBD1. CDR3 length equals 13 residues. The germline V gene has CDR1 LNHDA and CDR2 SQIVND (reference sequence). The sequenced part of the CDR3 DNA is TGTGCCAGTAGTATAGACGGGGACAGGGTG. Encoded protein: CASSIDGDRV. The whole CDR3 region reads CASSIDGDRVAFF.

With respect to this clone: The CDR3 is cut off 3 residues early in the read; its end comes from the germline J gene. The chain employs TRBV2 and TRBJ1-6, with D possibly TRBD1 on 5 matching bases. The CDR3 consists of 13 residues. V was pared by 9 bases and J by 7 bases, with 13 bases between. Per the germline V gene, CDR1 is SNHLY and CDR2 is FYNNEI. The DNA read from the CDR3 is TGTGCCAGTACTAATCAGGGAAATTCACCC. Its protein is CASTNQGNSP. Given in full, the CDR3 is CASTNQGNSPLHF.

At least ten counts were recorded for this clone. The read comes to an end 3 residues before the CDR3 does, leaving the germline J gene to fill in the end. The chain uses TRBV29-1 and TRBJ2-5; D is possibly TRBD1 (7 bases). The CDR3 loop spans 13 amino acids. V was cut by 5 bases and J by 5 bases, with 15 bases left in between. Germline CDR1 SQVTM, CDR2 ANQGSEA. Here the CDR3 reads CSVRQGGGETQYF. CDR3 DNA (partial): TGCAGCGTTCGGCAGGGGGGAGGCGAGACC.

This clone came up many times. One junction end disagrees with the germline gene, perhaps due to a read error. The read gets to within 3 residues of the CDR3 end, and the germline J gene fills in the rest. The chain carries TRBV4-2 and TRBJ1-4, with TRBD1 matching 8 bases. Germline CDR1 reads LGHNA; CDR2 reads YNFKEQ. The CDR3 has 18 residues. The part of the CDR3 DNA that was read is TGCGCCAGCAGCCAAGTTTGGTCGCAGGGGGCAGCTAATGAAAAA. Its translation: CASSQVWSQGAANEK. Given in full, the CDR3 is CASSQVWSQGAANEKLFF.

This clone was seen more than once but under ten times. The read gets to within 3 residues of the CDR3 end, and the germline J gene fills in the rest. The chain employs TRBV2 and TRBJ2-2; D is possibly TRBD2 (6 bases). This CDR3 region has 14 residues. Germline V gene sequence: CDR1 SNHLY, CDR2 FYNNEI. Trimming stripped 7 bases from V and 4 bases from J, with 13 bases between. The CDR3 DNA, read in part, is TGTGCCAGCAACCTAGCGCGGGGCACCGGGGAG. This gives the protein CASNLARGTGE. The complete CDR3 reads CASNLARGTGELFF.

This clone was seen a handful of times. The read finishes 3 residues shy of the CDR3 end, and the germline J gene is used to complete it. The chain links TRBV6-4 to TRBJ2-1; 9 bases are a match to TRBD2. Germline V gene lookup returns CDR1 MRHNA and CDR2 SNTAGT. The CDR3 consists of 16 residues. With 6 bases clipped from V and 4 bases from J, the junction kept 10 bases outside the gene matches. The DNA read from the CDR3 is TGTGCCAGCAGCTGGCGAGCGGGGGGCCAGTACAATGAG. Amino acid sequence: CASSWRAGGQYNE. The entire CDR3 protein is CASSWRAGGQYNEQFF.

On this clone: The read falls 3 residues short of the CDR3 end, and the missing part is taken from the germline J gene. The chain couples TRBV18 to TRBJ2-1, with a weak D call TRBD2 (7 bases). CDR1 and CDR2 from the germline V gene are KGHSH and LQKENI. Trimming left V 0 bases short and J 6 bases short, with 15 bases between. The CDR3 spans 16 residues. CDR3 DNA, as far as it was read: TGTGCCAGCTCACCACCTAGGCGCGGGGGCGTCAATGAG. Translated, it gives CASSPPRRGGVNE. The whole CDR3 region reads CASSPPRRGGVNEQFF.

A remark on this clone: The CDR3 is cut off 3 residues early in the read; its end comes from the germline J gene. The chain couples TRBV2 to TRBJ1-6; perhaps TRBD1 as D (5 bases). Germline V gene lookup returns CDR1 SNHLY and CDR2 FYNNEI. V gave up 9 bases and J gave up 7 bases, with 13 bases separating them. The CDR3 is 13 residues long. CDR3 loop: CASGDSPNSPLHF. The covered CDR3 bases are TGTGCCAGTGGCGACAGTCCGAATTCACCC.

Note on this clone: The read terminates 3 residues ahead of where the CDR3 ends, so the germline J gene completes it. The rearrangement uses TRBV20-1 and TRBJ2-7; possible D gene TRBD2, 5 bases. The CDR3 has 13 amino acids. Trimming cost V 0 bases and J 4 bases, with 10 bases left between them. CDR1 and CDR2 (germline): DFQATT, SNEGSKA (reference sequence). The CDR3 bases that were read are TGCAGTGCTAGAGATCTAACTAGGTACGAG. Translation: CSARDLTRYE. Given in full, the CDR3 is CSARDLTRYEQYF.

This clone was observed a handful of times. The DNA ends 3 residues before the CDR3 does, and the rest of the CDR3 is filled in from the germline J gene. The chain couples TRBV19 to TRBJ2-3, with 10 bases fitting TRBD2. The germline gives CDR1 LNHDA, CDR2 SQIVND (reference sequence). V trimming: 2 bases; J trimming: 1 base; junction bases outside the gene matches: 6. There are 17 residues in the CDR3. CDR3 DNA (partial): TGTGCCAGTAGTATAACCTCCGGGACTAGCGGCACAGATACG. It codes for CASSITSGTSGTDT. The whole CDR3 reads CASSITSGTSGTDTQYF.